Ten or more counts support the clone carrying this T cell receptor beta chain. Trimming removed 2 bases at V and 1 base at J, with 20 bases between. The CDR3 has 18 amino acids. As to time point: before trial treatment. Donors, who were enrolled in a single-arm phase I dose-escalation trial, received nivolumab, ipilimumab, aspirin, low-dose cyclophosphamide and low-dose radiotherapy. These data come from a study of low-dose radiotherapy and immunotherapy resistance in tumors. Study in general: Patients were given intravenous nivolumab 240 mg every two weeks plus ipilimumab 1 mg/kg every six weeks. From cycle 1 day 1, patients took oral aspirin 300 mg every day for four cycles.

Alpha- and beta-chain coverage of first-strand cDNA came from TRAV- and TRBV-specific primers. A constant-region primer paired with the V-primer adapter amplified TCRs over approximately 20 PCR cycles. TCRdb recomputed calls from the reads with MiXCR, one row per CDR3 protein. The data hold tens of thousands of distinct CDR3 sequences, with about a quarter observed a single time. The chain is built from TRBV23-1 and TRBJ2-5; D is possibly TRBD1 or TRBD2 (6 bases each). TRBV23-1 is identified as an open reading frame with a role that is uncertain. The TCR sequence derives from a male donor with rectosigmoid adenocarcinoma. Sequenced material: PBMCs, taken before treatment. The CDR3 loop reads CASSQLFAGGKGQETQYF. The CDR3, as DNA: TGCGCCAGCAGTCAACTTTTCGCCGGGGGCAAGGGCCAAGAGACCCAGTACTTC.